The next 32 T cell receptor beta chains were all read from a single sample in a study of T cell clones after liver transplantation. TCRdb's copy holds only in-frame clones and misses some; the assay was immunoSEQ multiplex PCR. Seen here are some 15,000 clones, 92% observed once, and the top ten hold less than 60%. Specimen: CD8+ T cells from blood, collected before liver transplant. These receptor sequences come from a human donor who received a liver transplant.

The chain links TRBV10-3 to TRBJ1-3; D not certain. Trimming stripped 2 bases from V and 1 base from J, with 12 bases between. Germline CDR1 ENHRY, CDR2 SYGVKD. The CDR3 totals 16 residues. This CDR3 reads CAISETSAVSGNTIYF. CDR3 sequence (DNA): TGTGCCATCAGTGAGACGTCGGCGGTTTCTGGAAACACCATATATTTT.

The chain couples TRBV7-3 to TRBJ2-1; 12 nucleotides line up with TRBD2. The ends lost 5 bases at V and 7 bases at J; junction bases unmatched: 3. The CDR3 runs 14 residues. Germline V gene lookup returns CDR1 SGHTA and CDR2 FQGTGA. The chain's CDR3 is CASSPSGRGNEQFF. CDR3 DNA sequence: TGTGCCAGCAGCCCTAGCGGGAGGGGTAATGAGCAGTTCTTC.

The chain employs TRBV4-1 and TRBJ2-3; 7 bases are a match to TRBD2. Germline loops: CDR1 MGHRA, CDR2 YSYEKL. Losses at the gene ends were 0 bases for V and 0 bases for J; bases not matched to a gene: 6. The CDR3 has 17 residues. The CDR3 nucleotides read TGCGCCAGCAGCCAAGAGCCTAGCGGAGGGAGCACAGATACGCAGTATTTT. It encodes CASSQEPSGGSTDTQYF.

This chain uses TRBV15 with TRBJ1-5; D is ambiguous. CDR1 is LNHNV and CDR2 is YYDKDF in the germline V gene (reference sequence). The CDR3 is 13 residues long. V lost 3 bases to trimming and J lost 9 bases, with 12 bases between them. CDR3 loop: CATSSEWEGPQHF. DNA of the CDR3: TGTGCCACCAGCAGTGAGTGGGAAGGGCCCCAGCATTTT.

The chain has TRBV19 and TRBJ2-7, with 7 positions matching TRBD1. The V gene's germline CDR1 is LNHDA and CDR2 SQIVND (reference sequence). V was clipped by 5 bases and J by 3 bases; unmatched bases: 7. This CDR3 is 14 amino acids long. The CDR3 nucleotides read TGTGCCAGTAGTTATAAACAGGGGAGCTACGAGCAGTACTTC. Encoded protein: CASSYKQGSYEQYF. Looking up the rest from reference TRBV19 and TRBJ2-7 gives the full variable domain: DGGITQSPKYLFRKEGQNVTLSCEQNLNHDAMYWYRQDPGQGLRLIYYSQIVNDFQKGDIAEGYSVSREKKESFPLTVTSAQKNPTAFYLCASSYKQGSYEQYFGPGTRLTVT.

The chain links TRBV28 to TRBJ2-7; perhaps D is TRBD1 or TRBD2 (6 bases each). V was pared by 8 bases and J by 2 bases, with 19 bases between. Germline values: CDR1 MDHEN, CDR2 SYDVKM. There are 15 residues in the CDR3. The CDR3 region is CASEGGTLLTYEQYF. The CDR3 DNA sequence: TGTGCCAGCGAAGGAGGGACACTTCTTACCTACGAGCAGTACTTC.

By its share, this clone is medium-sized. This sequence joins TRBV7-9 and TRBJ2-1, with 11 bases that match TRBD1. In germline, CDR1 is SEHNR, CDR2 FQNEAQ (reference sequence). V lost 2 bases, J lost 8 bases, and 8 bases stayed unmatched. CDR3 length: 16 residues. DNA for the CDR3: TGTGCCAGCAGCTTAATCGGACAGGGGGCGTCGGATGAGCAGTTCTTC. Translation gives CASSLIGQGASDEQFF.

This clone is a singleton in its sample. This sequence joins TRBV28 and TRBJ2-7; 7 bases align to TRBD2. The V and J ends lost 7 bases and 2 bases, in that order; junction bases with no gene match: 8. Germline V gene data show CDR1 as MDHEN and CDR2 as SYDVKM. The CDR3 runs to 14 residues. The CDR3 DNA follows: TGTGCCAGCACCGTCACGGCGGGAGCCTACGAGCAGTACTTC. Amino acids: CASTVTAGAYEQYF.

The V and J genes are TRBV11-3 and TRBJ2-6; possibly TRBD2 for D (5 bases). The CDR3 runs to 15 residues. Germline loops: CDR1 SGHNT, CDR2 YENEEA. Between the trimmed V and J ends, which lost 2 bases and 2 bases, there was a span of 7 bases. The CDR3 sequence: CASSLPGAGANVLTF. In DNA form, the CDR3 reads TGTGCCAGCAGCTTACCCGGGGCTGGGGCCAACGTCCTGACTTTC.

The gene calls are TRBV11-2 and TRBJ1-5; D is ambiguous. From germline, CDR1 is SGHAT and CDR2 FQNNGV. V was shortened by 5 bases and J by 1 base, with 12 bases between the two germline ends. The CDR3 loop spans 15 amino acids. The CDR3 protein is CASSPFGYSNQPQHF. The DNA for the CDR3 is TGTGCCAGCAGCCCTTTTGGTTACAGCAATCAGCCCCAGCATTTT.

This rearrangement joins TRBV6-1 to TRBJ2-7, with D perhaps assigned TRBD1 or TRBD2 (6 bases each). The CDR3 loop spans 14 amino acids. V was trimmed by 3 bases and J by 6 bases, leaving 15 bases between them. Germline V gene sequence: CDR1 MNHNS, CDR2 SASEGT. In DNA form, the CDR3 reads TGTGCCAGCAGTGACCCATGGGGGGCGGTCGAGCAGTACTTC. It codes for CASSDPWGAVEQYF.

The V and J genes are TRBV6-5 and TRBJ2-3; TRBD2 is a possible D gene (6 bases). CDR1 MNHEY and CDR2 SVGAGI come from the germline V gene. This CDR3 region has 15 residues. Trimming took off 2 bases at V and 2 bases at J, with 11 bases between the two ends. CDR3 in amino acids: CASSYEGGTTDTQYF. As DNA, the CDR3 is TGTGCCAGCAGTTACGAGGGCGGGACCACAGATACGCAGTATTTT.

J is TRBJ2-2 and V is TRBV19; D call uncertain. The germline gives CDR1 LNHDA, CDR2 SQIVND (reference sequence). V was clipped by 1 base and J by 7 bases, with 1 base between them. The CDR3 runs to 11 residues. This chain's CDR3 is CASSIGGELFF. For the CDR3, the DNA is TGTGCCAGTAGTATAGGCGGGGAGCTGTTTTTT.

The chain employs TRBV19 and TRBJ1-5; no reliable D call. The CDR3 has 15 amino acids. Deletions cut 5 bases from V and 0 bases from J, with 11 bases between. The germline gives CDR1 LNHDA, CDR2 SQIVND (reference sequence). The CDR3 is CASSLQDYSNQPQHF. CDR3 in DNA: TGTGCCAGTAGTCTGCAAGATTATAGCAATCAGCCCCAGCATTTT.

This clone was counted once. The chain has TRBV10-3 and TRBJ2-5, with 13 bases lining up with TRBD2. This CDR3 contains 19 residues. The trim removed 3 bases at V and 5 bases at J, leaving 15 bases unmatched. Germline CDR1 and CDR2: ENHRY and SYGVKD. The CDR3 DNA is TGTGCCATCAGTGACCCAACTAGCGGGAGGGCCACGCGGCCCGAGACCCAGTACTTC. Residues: CAISDPTSGRATRPETQYF.

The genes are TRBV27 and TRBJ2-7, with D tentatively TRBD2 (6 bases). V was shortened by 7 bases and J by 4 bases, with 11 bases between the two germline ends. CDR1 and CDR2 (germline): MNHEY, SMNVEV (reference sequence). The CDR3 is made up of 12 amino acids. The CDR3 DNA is TGTGCCAGCAAAGGAGGGCTGTACGAGCAGTACTTC. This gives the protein CASKGGLYEQYF.

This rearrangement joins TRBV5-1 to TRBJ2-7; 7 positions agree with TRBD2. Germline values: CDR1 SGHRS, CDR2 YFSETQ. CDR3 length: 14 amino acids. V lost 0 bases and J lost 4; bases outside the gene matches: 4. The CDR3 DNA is TGCGCCAGCAGCTTGGGGCGGGAGATATACGAGCAGTACTTC. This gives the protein CASSLGREIYEQYF. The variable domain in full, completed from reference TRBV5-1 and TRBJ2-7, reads KAGVTQTPRYLIKTRGQQVTLSCSPISGHRSVSWYQQTPGQGLQFLFEYFSETQRNKGNFPGRFSGRQFSNSRSEMNVSTLELGDSALYLCASSLGREIYEQYFGPGTRLTVT.

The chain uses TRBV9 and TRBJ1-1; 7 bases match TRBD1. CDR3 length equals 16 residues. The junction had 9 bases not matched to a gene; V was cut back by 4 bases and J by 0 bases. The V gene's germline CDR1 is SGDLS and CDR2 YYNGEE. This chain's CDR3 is CASSPGSQGVNTEAFF. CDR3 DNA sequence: TGTGCCAGCAGCCCCGGGTCTCAGGGGGTGAACACTGAAGCTTTCTTT.

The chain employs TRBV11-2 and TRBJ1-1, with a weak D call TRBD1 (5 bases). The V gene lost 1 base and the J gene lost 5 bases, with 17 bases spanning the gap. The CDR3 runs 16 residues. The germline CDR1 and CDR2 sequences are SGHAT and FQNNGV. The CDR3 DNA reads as TGTGCCAGCAGCTTAGGGGGAATGCAGGGAGGAACTGAAGCTTTCTTT. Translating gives CASSLGGMQGGTEAFF.

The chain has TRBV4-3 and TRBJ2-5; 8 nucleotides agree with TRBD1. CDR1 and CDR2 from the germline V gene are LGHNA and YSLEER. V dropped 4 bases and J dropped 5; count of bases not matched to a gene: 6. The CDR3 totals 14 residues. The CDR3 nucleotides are TGCGCCAGCAGCCCCGAAGACAGGGGTGAGACCCAGTACTTC. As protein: CASSPEDRGETQYF.

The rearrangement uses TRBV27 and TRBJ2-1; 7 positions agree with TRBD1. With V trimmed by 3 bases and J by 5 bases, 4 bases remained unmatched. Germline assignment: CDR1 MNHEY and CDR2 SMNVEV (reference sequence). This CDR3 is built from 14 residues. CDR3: CASSLLGQNNEQFF. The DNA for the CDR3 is TGTGCCAGCAGTTTGTTGGGACAGAACAATGAGCAGTTCTTC.

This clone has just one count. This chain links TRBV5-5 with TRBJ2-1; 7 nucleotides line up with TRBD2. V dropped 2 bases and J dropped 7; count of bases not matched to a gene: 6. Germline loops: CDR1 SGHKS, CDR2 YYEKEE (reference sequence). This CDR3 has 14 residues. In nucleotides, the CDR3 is TGTGCCAGCAGCTTACTACTAGCGTCAAATGAGCAGTTCTTC. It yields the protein CASSLLLASNEQFF.

CDR3 in amino acids: CSVEGRSSYNEQFF. CDR3 DNA: TGCAGCGTTGAGGGGCGGAGCTCCTACAATGAGCAGTTCTTC. This chain uses TRBV29-1 with TRBJ2-1; D perhaps matches TRBD1 (5 bases). The CDR3 spans 14 residues. The germline CDR1 and CDR2 sequences are SQVTM and ANQGSEA. Trimming shortened V by 3 bases and J by 0 bases, and 9 bases separated the two germline ends.

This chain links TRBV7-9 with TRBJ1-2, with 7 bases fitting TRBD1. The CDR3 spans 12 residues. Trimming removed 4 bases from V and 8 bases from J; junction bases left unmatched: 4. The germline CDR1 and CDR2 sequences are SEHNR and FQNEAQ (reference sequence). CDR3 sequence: CASSSTGNGYTF. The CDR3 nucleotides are TGTGCCAGCAGCTCGACAGGGAACGGCTACACCTTC.

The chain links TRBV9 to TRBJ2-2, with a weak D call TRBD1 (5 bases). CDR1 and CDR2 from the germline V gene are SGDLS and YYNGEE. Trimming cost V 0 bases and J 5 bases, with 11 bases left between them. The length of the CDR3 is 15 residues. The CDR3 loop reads CASSVAGQRTGELFF. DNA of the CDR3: TGTGCCAGCAGCGTAGCAGGGCAGAGAACCGGGGAGCTGTTTTTT. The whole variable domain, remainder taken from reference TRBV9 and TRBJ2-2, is DSGVTQTPKHLITATGQRVTLRCSPRSGDLSVYWYQQSLDQGLQFLIQYYNGEERAKGNILERFSAQQFPDLHSELNLSSLELGDSALYFCASSVAGQRTGELFFGEGSRLTVL.

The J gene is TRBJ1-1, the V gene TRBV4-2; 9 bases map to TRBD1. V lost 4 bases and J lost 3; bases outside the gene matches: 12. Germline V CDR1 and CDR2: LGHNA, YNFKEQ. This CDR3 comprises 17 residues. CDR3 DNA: TGTGCCAGCAGCCCCCCAAGAGGGACAGGGTTGGACACTGAAGCTTTCTTT. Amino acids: CASSPPRGTGLDTEAFF.

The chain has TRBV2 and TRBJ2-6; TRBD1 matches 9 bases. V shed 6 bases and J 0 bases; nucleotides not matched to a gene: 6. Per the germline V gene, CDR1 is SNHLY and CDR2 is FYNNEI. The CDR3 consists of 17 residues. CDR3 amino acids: CASSVRDRDSGANVLTF. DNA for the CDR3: TGTGCCAGCAGCGTCCGGGACAGGGACTCTGGGGCCAACGTCCTGACTTTC.

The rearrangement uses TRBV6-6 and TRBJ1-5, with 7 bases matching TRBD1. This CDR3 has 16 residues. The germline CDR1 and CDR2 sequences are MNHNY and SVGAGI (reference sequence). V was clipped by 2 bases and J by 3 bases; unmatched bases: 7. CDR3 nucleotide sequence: TGTGCCAGCAGTTACGAACAGGGGTCGAACAATCAGCCCCAGCATTTT. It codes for CASSYEQGSNNQPQHF.

In DNA form, the CDR3 reads TGCGCCAGCAGCCAAGATACTATAGTGAGGGACTCCGCCTACGAGCAGTACTTC. As protein: CASSQDTIVRDSAYEQYF. This chain connects TRBV4-1 to TRBJ2-7; D might be TRBD2 (6 bases). There are 18 residues in the CDR3. Germline CDR1 and CDR2: MGHRA and YSYEKL. Trimming took 0 bases from V and 2 from J, leaving 20 bases between them.

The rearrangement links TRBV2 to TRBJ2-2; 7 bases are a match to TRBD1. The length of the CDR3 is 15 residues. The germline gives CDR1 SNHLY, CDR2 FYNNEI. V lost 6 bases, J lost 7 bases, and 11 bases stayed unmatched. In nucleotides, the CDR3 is TGTGCCAGCAGAGGCCGGGACAGTTACGACGGGGAGCTGTTTTTT. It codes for CASRGRDSYDGELFF.

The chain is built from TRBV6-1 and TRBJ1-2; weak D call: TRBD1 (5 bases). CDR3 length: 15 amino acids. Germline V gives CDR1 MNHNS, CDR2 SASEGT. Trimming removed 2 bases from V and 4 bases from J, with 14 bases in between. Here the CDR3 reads CASSESVRGFYGYTF. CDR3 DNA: TGTGCCAGCAGTGAATCCGTTAGGGGATTCTATGGCTACACCTTC.

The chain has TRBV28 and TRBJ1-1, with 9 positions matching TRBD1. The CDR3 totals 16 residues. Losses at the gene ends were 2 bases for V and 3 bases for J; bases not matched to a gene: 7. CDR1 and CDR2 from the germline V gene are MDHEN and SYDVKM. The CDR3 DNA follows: TGTGCCAGCAGTTTAACAGGGGGCTTTGTAGACACTGAAGCTTTCTTT. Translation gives CASSLTGGFVDTEAFF.